These T cell receptor beta chains were read from a single sample in a study of blood T cell repertoires in COVID-19. Here immunoSEQ multiplex PCR was the method, and the copy in TCRdb shows in-frame clones only, minus some. Found here are roughly 97,000 clones, 85% to 90% of them singletons; the top ten hold roughly 5.3%. What was sequenced was peripheral blood. These receptors originate from a human donor in a cohort sampled during active COVID-19. The CDR3 runs from the conserved cysteine through the conserved F or W. Fields, in order: CDR3 length, V gene, J gene, clone size, D gene, CDR3 protein, CDR3 DNA. The D gene is left open where the match is weak. Clone size is shown for a subset of rows, as once, few, many or a class of expanded clone.

19	TRBV5-1	TRBJ2-2	few	NA	CASSLARARTTKNTGELFF	TGCGCCAGCAGCTTGGCCCGAGCGCGGACTACCAAGAACACCGGGGAGCTGTTTTTT
13	TRBV6-5	TRBJ1-2	NA	TRBD1	CASSRQGYYGYTF	TGTGCCAGCAGCCGACAGGGTTATTATGGCTACACCTTC
14	TRBV5-1	TRBJ1-4	NA	NA	CASSLVSTNEKLFF	TGCGCCAGCAGCTTGGTCAGTACTAATGAAAAACTGTTTTTT
15	TRBV7-3	TRBJ2-7	once	TRBD2	CASSLNPSGAYEQYF	TGTGCCAGCAGCTTAAATCCTAGCGGGGCCTACGAGCAGTACTTC
14	TRBV6-5	TRBJ2-3	NA	TRBD2	CASSTGTKTDTQYF	TGTGCCAGCAGTACCGGGACTAAAACAGATACGCAGTATTTT
13	TRBV12-3/TRBV12-4	TRBJ1-6	NA	TRBD1	CASSLTGGTPLHF	TGTGCCAGCAGTCTCACAGGGGGGACACCCCTCCACTTT
11	TRBV2	TRBJ1-1	once	NA	CASRKTAEAFF	TGTGCCAGCAGGAAAACGGCTGAAGCTTTCTTT
15	TRBV7-2	TRBJ1-5	NA	NA	CASSSERGSPQPQHF	TGTGCCAGCAGCTCCGAAAGGGGTTCCCCTCAGCCCCAGCATTTT
15	TRBV19	TRBJ1-6	NA	TRBD1	CASNLGQGWDSPLHF	TGTGCCAGTAACCTCGGACAGGGCTGGGATTCACCCCTCCACTTT
16	TRBV27	TRBJ2-3	NA	NA	CASSLRGTDVFYTQYF	TGTGCCAGCAGTTTGCGCGGGACTGATGTTTTTTATACGCAGTATTTT
15	TRBV19	TRBJ2-5	NA	NA	CASSIVYSRRETQYF	TGTGCCAGTAGTATCGTCTACAGCCGCCGGGAGACCCAGTACTTC
15	TRBV6-6	TRBJ1-2	NA	TRBD1	CASSSGQAALNGYTF	TGTGCCAGCAGTAGTGGACAGGCCGCCTTGAATGGCTACACCTTC
14	TRBV6-5	TRBJ1-1	once	NA	CASSIFRGHTEAFF	TGTGCCAGCAGTATCTTCAGGGGACATACTGAAGCTTTCTTT
15	TRBV11-3	TRBJ1-4	NA	NA	CASSLRGQNNEKLFF	TGTGCCAGCAGCTTACGTGGACAGAATAATGAAAAACTGTTTTTT
13	TRBV6-2/TRBV6-3	TRBJ1-2	few	NA	CASSPKRDYGYTF	TGTGCCAGCAGTCCAAAGAGGGACTATGGCTACACCTTC
13	TRBV30	TRBJ1-5	NA	TRBD1	CAWTGQGGQPQHF	TGTGCCTGGACGGGCCAGGGGGGTCAGCCCCAGCATTTT
17	TRBV9	TRBJ2-2	NA	TRBD2	CASSTGAGGLSGGELFF	TGTGCCAGCAGCACTGGAGCGGGAGGTCTCTCGGGCGGGGAGCTGTTTTTT
14	TRBV11-2	TRBJ2-7	NA	TRBD2	CASSLTSGLREQYF	TGTGCCAGCAGCTTAACTAGCGGGCTAAGGGAGCAGTACTTC
15	TRBV27	TRBJ2-1	NA	TRBD2	CASQGLAGGYNEQFF	TGTGCCAGCCAGGGACTAGCGGGAGGATACAATGAGCAGTTCTTC
12	TRBV2	TRBJ1-5	NA	TRBD1	CASRTGYQPQHF	TGTGCCAGCAGGACAGGGTATCAGCCCCAGCATTTT
16	TRBV7-9	TRBJ2-7	NA	NA	CASSLGPAGFTHEQYF	TGTGCCAGCAGCTTAGGGCCTGCGGGATTCACCCACGAGCAGTACTTC
15	TRBV10-2	TRBJ1-6	NA	TRBD1	CASSSTGGYNSPLHF	TGCGCCAGCAGTTCGACAGGGGGCTATAATTCACCCCTCCACTTT
16	TRBV6-5	TRBJ1-3	NA	NA	CASSYFGAGPGNTIYF	TGTGCCAGCAGTTACTTTGGCGCGGGGCCTGGAAACACCATATATTTT
15	TRBV3-1/TRBV3-2	TRBJ2-7	NA	TRBD1	CASSLSADRGYEQYF	TGTGCCAGCAGCCTGTCCGCCGACAGGGGCTACGAGCAGTACTTC
14	TRBV19	TRBJ2-1	NA	TRBD2	CASSMASGYNEQFF	TGTGCCAGTAGTATGGCTAGCGGTTACAATGAGCAGTTCTTC
13	TRBV6-6	TRBJ1-4	NA	NA	CASSLGPLLKLFF	TGTGCCAGCAGTTTGGGGCCCCTGTTAAAACTGTTTTTT
14	TRBV10-3	TRBJ2-4	NA	NA	CAISAGGGVNIQYF	TGTGCCATCAGTGCCGGAGGAGGGGTAAACATTCAGTACTTC
12	TRBV7-9	TRBJ2-3	NA	NA	CASSLARDTPHF	TGTGCCAGCAGCTTAGCGAGGGACACGCCCCATTTT
14	TRBV30	TRBJ1-2	NA	TRBD1	CAWSLGQVLYGYTF	TGTGCCTGGAGCCTAGGACAGGTCCTCTATGGCTACACCTTC
14	TRBV4-1	TRBJ1-6	NA	NA	CASSLRRGNSPLHF	TGCGCCAGCAGCCTTAGACGGGGGAATTCACCCCTCCACTTT
14	TRBV11-3	TRBJ2-1	NA	NA	CASSSRGAGNEQFF	TGTGCCAGCAGCTCCCGGGGGGCAGGGAATGAGCAGTTCTTC
15	TRBV19	TRBJ2-7	few	TRBD1	CASMAPGQGNYEQYF	TGTGCCAGTATGGCACCGGGACAGGGTAACTACGAGCAGTACTTC
14	TRBV4-2	TRBJ2-3	NA	TRBD2	CASSRTSAEDTQYF	TGTGCCAGCAGCCGGACTAGCGCAGAGGATACGCAGTATTTT
13	TRBV21-1	TRBJ2-7	NA	NA	CATKGQGNYEQYF	TGTGCCACCAAGGGACAGGGGAACTACGAGCAGTACTTC
12	TRBV19	TRBJ1-2	once	NA	CASSDRQYGYTF	TGTGCCAGTAGTGACCGACAGTATGGCTACACCTTC
16	TRBV4-1	TRBJ2-5	NA	NA	CASSQEHREVGETQYF	TGCGCCAGCAGCCAAGAACATCGGGAAGTTGGAGAGACCCAGTACTTC
14	TRBV30	TRBJ1-2	once	NA	CAWSVQRLQLGYTF	TGTGCCTGGAGTGTACAACGGCTACAGCTCGGCTACACCTTC
18	TRBV5-1	TRBJ2-2	NA	TRBD2	CASSLAGSGGASTGELFF	TGCGCCAGCAGCTTGGCCGGTAGCGGGGGGGCGAGCACCGGGGAGCTGTTTTTT
15	TRBV5-4	TRBJ1-6	NA	TRBD1	CASSSKRGPDSPLHF	TGTGCCAGCAGCTCTAAAAGGGGGCCGGATTCACCCCTCCACTTT
15	TRBV18	TRBJ1-1	once	TRBD1	CASSPLEQGAVEAFF	TGTGCCAGCTCACCACTTGAACAGGGGGCTGTTGAAGCTTTCTTT
16	TRBV6-1	TRBJ1-5	NA	TRBD1	CASSEELTGYGQPQHF	TGTGCCAGCAGTGAAGAACTGACAGGGTACGGTCAGCCCCAGCATTTT
11	TRBV11-2	TRBJ2-2	NA	NA	CASRRGGELFF	TGTGCCAGCAGGAGAGGGGGGGAGCTGTTTTTT
14	TRBV20-1	TRBJ1-6	few	TRBD1	CSASTGGSASPLHF	TGCAGTGCTAGTACAGGGGGTTCAGCTTCACCCCTCCACTTT
12	TRBV9	TRBJ1-2	NA	NA	CASSVDRDGYTF	TGTGCCAGCAGCGTAGACAGGGATGGCTACACCTTC
15	TRBV5-1	TRBJ1-1	NA	NA	CASSLEPGVNTEAFF	TGCGCCAGCAGCTTGGAACCGGGGGTGAACACTGAAGCTTTCTTT
15	TRBV19	TRBJ1-3	NA	NA	CASSSWTASGNTIYF	TGTGCCAGTAGTAGCTGGACTGCCTCTGGAAACACCATATATTTT
13	TRBV29-1	TRBJ2-5	NA	NA	CSSQKGAEETQYF	TGCAGCTCCCAGAAAGGGGCTGAAGAGACCCAGTACTTC
10	TRBV28	TRBJ2-5	NA	NA	CASSQGTQYF	TGTGCCAGCAGTCAGGGGACCCAGTACTTC
12	TRBV6-5	TRBJ1-1	NA	NA	CASSQRNTEAFF	TGTGCCAGCAGTCAGCGAAACACTGAAGCTTTCTTT
15	TRBV19	TRBJ2-7	NA	TRBD2	CASSLSAGGLYEQYF	TGTGCCAGTAGTCTTAGCGCGGGGGGGCTCTACGAGCAGTACTTC